The clone carrying this T cell receptor (beta chain) showed up many times. Its specificity is not known. An end of the junction differs from the germline gene, which may be a read error. The data were taken from a study of metastatic and nonmetastatic thyroid tumors. Study information: It was across blood and tumor or nodule tissue from malignant and benign thyroid patients that repertoires were compared. Overall study findings and caveats: Malignant thyroid tumors reportedly exceeded benign nodules significantly in TCR beta diversity, with the difference appearing in blood and tumor.

The germline V gene encodes CDR1 SGHDT and CDR2 YYEEEE. The CDR3 loop spans 15 amino acids. The authors' processing: Clinicopathological groups supplied CDR3 differences that were used to build a distant-metastasis classifier for papillary thyroid cancer. Through MiXCR, TCRdb re-clonotyped the PCR reads. Clone size and V and J calls follow TCRdb, not the original study. Of fewer than 25,000 clones in the sample, more than 15% are singletons; the top ten hold 2.5% to 3%. All patients reached thyroid surgery having received no treatment beforehand. The receptor was isolated from a male donor with papillary thyroid cancer or a benign thyroid nodule (not recorded which). Some clones in this sample may be carry-over from other donors' samples. The gene calls are TRBV5-6 and TRBJ1-3; D unresolved. Sequenced: adjacent normal tissue. As DNA, the CDR3 is TGTGCCAGCAGCTTGATGGCAATCTCTGGAAACACCACATATTTT. Protein: CASSLMAISGNTTYF.